This record looks at one T cell receptor (beta chain) sequence and its context. This sample stems from a study of T cells after somatic rescue of genetic block. Trimming pared 0 bases from V and 6 bases from J, leaving 7 bases between. The germline V gene has CDR1 SGHRS and CDR2 YFSETQ. The CDR3 has 14 amino acids. The method was immunoSEQ multiplex PCR; TCRdb's version includes in-frame clones alone and lacks a portion of them. The repertoire has approximately 11,000 clones, about 74% of them found once; the top ten carry around 22%. The chain couples TRBV5-1 to TRBJ1-6; tentatively, D is TRBD1 (6 bases). What was sequenced was peripheral blood mononuclear cells (PBMCs). The clonotype originates from a boy aged 5-17 years. CDR3 loop: CASSLGQANSPLHF. The CDR3 DNA is TGCGCCAGCAGCTTGGGACAGGCTAATTCACCCCTCCACTTT.